These T cell receptor beta chains were read from a single sample in a study of T cells in tuberculosis. The table came from immunoSEQ multiplex PCR; TCRdb's copy has only in-frame clones and leaves some out. The profile shows about 43,000 clones, roughly 94% of them singletons. Sequencing was done on a sample of PBMCs. The origin of the receptors is a donor aged 10-29 years with latent tuberculosis or without tuberculosis infection. Some clones in this sample may be carry-over from other donors' samples. Both conserved end residues are part of each CDR3. The D gene is left open where the match is weak. Clone size is given for some rows only: seen once, a few or many times, or a class if the clone is expanded.

clone size	V gene	J gene	D gene	CDR3 protein	CDR3 DNA
-	TRBV6-6	TRBJ2-7	-	CASSPPGLYEQYF	TGTGCCAGCAGCCCACCTGGGCTTTACGAGCAGTACTTC
-	TRBV7-2	TRBJ2-7	-	CASRTGGPGSEQYF	TGTGCCAGCAGGACGGGGGGCCCCGGGTCGGAGCAGTACTTC
-	TRBV7-9	TRBJ2-5	-	CASVQAAAQETQYF	TGTGCCAGCGTGCAGGCAGCGGCGCAAGAGACCCAGTACTTC
-	TRBV30	TRBJ2-7	TRBD1	CAWGTGVGGYEQYF	TGTGCCTGGGGGACAGGGGTGGGTGGCTACGAGCAGTACTTC
-	TRBV4-3	TRBJ2-3	-	CASSQDSLSDTQYF	TGCGCCAGCAGCCAAGATTCCCTGAGTGATACGCAGTATTTT
-	TRBV13	TRBJ1-2	TRBD1	CASSLEFLGTGDPIYGYTF	TGTGCCAGCAGCTTAGAATTTTTGGGGACAGGGGACCCGATCTATGGCTACACCTTC
-	TRBV13	TRBJ2-7	TRBD1	CASSGQENYEQYF	TGTGCCAGCAGCGGACAGGAGAACTACGAGCAGTACTTC
-	TRBV4-1	TRBJ2-7	-	CASSPRQDTYEQYF	TGCGCCAGCAGCCCGAGACAGGACACCTACGAGCAGTACTTC
-	TRBV4-3	TRBJ2-2	-	CASAYTGTSGELFF	TGCGCCAGCGCCTATACCGGGACATCCGGGGAGCTGTTTTTT
-	TRBV20-1	TRBJ1-2	-	CSLARDGYTF	TGCAGTCTTGCACGGGATGGCTACACCTTC
-	TRBV19	TRBJ2-2	-	CASSIGQYTGELFF	TGTGCCAGTAGTATAGGACAGTACACCGGGGAGCTGTTTTTT
-	TRBV7-9	TRBJ1-4	TRBD1	CASSSRDRGLVNEKLFF	TGTGCCAGCAGCTCTCGGGACAGGGGGCTTGTTAATGAAAAACTGTTTTTT
-	TRBV25-1	TRBJ2-7	TRBD1	CASSEGRQGGFYEQYF	TGTGCCAGCAGTGAAGGGCGACAGGGGGGTTTCTACGAGCAGTACTTC
-	TRBV18	TRBJ2-3	-	CASSPTYADTQYF	TGTGCCAGCTCACCAACATACGCAGATACGCAGTATTTT
-	TRBV28	TRBJ2-7	-	CASSLSPSSYEQYF	TGTGCCAGCAGTTTATCCCCATCATCCTACGAGCAGTACTTC
few	TRBV7-9	TRBJ2-1	TRBD2	CASTLAGVNYEQFF	TGTGCCAGCACCCTAGCGGGAGTGAACTATGAGCAGTTCTTC
-	TRBV6-6	TRBJ1-1	-	CASRGLGGTTEAFF	TGTGCCAGCAGGGGTTTAGGAGGGACCACTGAAGCTTTCTTT
-	TRBV7-2	TRBJ1-5	TRBD1	CASSLAWSGQGSDQPQHF	TGTGCCAGCAGCTTAGCGTGGTCGGGACAGGGTAGCGATCAGCCCCAGCATTTT
-	TRBV29-1	TRBJ2-7	TRBD2	CSATGLAGNYEQYF	TGCAGCGCTACGGGACTAGCGGGCAACTACGAGCAGTACTTC
-	TRBV28	TRBJ1-1	-	CASTQPLGGAWTEAFF	TGTGCCAGCACCCAACCCCTGGGGGGGGCCTGGACTGAAGCTTTCTTT
-	TRBV5-4	TRBJ2-1	-	CASSLRLKTYNEQFF	TGTGCCAGCAGCCTGCGACTCAAAACTTACAATGAGCAGTTCTTC
-	TRBV19	TRBJ1-1	-	CASSVGLGNTEAFF	TGTGCCAGTAGTGTGGGGCTCGGGAACACTGAAGCTTTCTTT
-	TRBV7-3	TRBJ2-1	-	CASSLDSPYNEQFF	TGTGCCAGCAGCCTCGATAGCCCCTACAATGAGCAGTTCTTC
-	TRBV27	TRBJ2-1	-	CASSSLDGFGDLAHEQFF	TGTGCCAGCAGTTCCCTGGATGGCTTTGGAGATCTAGCACATGAGCAGTTCTTC
-	TRBV7-9	TRBJ2-7	TRBD1	CASSFSDRGREQYF	TGTGCCAGCAGCTTTAGCGACAGGGGGCGCGAGCAGTACTTC
-	TRBV27	TRBJ2-6	TRBD1	CASNDIYRGSGANVLTF	TGTGCCAGCAACGATATTTACAGGGGATCGGGGGCCAACGTCCTGACTTTC
-	TRBV4-3	TRBJ2-7	-	CASSQDRIADYYEQYF	TGCGCCAGCAGCCAAGATAGAATAGCGGATTACTACGAGCAGTACTTC
-	TRBV6-5	TRBJ1-1	TRBD1	CASSYDRGNTEAFF	TGTGCCAGCAGTTACGACAGGGGTAACACTGAAGCTTTCTTT